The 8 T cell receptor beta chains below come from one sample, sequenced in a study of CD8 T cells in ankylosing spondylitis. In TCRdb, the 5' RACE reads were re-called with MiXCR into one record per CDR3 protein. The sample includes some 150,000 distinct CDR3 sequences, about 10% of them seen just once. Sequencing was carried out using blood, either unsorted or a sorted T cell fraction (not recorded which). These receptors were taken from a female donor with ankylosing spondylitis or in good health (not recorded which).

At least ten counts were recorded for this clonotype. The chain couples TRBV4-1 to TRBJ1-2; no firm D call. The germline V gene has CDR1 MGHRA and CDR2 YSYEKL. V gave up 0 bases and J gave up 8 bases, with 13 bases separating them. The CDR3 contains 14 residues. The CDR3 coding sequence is TGCGCCAGCAGCCAAGAATGGACCGGGATAGGCTACACCTTC. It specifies CASSQEWTGIGYTF.

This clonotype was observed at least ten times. The CDR3 spells CASSQQGEDEKLFF. DNA of the CDR3: TGTGCCAGCAGCCAACAGGGGGAGGATGAAAAACTGTTTTTT. The J gene is TRBJ1-4, the V gene TRBV3-1; 7 bases map to TRBD1. Trimming cost V 2 bases and J 6 bases; bases outside gene matches: 3. The germline gives CDR1 LGHDT, CDR2 YNNKEL (reference sequence). This CDR3 contains 14 residues.

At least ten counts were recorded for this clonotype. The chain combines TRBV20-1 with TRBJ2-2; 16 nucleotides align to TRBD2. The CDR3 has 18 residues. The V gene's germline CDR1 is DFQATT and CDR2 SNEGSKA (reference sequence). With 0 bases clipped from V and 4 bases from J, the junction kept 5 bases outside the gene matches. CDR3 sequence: CSARDRGTSGRATGELFF. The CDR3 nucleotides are TGCAGTGCTAGAGATAGGGGGACTAGCGGGAGGGCCACCGGGGAGCTGTTTTTT.

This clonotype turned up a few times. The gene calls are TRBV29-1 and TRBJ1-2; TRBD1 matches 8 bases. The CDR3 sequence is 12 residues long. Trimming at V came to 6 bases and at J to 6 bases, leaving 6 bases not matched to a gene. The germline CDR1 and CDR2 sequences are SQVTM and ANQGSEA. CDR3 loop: CSVRDRGHGYTF. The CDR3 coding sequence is TGCAGCGTGAGAGACAGGGGCCATGGCTACACCTTC.

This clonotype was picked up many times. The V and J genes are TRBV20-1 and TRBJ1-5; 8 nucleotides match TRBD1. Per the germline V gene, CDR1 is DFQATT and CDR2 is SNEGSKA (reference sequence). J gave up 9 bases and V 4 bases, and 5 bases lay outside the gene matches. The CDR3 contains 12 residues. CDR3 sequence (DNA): TGCAGTGCTACCCCCGGGACAGGGCCCCAGCATTTT. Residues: CSATPGTGPQHF.

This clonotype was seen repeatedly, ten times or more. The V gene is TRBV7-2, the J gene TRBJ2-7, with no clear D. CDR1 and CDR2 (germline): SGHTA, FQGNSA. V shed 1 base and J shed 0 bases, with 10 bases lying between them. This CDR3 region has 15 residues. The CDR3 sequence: CASSLGLGTSYEQYF. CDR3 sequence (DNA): TGTGCCAGCAGCTTAGGCCTGGGTACCTCCTACGAGCAGTACTTC.

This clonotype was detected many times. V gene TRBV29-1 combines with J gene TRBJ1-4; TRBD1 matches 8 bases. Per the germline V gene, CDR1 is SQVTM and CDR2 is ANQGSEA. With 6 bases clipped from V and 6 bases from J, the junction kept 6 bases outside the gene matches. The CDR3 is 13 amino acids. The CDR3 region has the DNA TGCAGCGTGAGGACAGGGAGGGATGAAAAACTGTTTTTT. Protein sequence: CSVRTGRDEKLFF.

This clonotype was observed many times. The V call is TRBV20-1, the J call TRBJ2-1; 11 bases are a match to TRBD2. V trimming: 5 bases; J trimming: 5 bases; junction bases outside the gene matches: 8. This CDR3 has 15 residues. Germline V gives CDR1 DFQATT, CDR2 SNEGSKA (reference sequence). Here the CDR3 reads CSAPDPGLADNEQFF. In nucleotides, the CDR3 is TGCAGTGCTCCGGATCCGGGACTAGCGGACAATGAGCAGTTCTTC.